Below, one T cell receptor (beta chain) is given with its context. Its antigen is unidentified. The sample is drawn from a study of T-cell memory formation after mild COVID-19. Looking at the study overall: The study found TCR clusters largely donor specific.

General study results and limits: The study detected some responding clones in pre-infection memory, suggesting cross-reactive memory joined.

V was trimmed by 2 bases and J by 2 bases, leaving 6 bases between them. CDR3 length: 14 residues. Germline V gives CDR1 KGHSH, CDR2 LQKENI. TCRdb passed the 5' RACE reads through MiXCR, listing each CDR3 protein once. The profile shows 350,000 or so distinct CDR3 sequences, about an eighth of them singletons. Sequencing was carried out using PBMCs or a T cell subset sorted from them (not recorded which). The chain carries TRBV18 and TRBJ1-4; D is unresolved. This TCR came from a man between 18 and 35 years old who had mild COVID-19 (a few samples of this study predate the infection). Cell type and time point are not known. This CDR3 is CASSPSNTNEKLFF. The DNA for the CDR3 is TGTGCCAGCTCACCAAGCAATACTAATGAAAAACTGTTTTTT.